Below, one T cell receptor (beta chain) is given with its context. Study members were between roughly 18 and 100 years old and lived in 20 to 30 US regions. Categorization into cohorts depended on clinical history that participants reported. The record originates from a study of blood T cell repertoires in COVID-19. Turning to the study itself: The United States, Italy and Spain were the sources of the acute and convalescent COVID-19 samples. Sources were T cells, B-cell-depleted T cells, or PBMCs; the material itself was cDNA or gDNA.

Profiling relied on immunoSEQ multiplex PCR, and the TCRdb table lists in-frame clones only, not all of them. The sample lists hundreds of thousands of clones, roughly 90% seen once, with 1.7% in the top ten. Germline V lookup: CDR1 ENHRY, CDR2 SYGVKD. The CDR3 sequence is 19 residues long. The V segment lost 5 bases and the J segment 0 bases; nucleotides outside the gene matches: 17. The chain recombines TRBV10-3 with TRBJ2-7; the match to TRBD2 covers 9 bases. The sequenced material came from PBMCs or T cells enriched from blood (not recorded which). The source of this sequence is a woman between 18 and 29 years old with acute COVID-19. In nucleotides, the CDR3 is TGTGCCATCAGTTTATCGGTTGTCAACCCGACTAGCGGCTCCTACGAGCAGTACTTC. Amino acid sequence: CAISLSVVNPTSGSYEQYF.